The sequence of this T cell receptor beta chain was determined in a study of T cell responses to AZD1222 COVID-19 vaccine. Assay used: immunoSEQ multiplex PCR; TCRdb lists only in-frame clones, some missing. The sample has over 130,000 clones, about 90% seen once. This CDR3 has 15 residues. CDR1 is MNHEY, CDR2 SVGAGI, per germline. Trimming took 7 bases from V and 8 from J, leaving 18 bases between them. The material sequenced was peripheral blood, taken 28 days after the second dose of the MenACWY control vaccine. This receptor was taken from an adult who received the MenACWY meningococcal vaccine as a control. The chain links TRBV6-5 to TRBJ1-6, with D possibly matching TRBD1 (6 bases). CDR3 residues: CASTTDRFGDSPLHF. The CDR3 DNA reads TGTGCCAGCACTACGGACAGATTTGGTGATTCACCCCTCCACTTT.